Listed below are T cell receptor beta chains from one sample, sequenced in a study of CD8 T cells in Susac syndrome. Using its own MiXCR run on the immunoSEQ multiplex PCR reads, TCRdb lists one record per CDR3 protein. The table lists approximately 170,000 distinct CDR3 sequences, around 90% of them singletons. The sequencing sample was made of CD4+ T cells from PBMCs. The receptors derive from a human donor in good health. The CDR3 runs from the conserved cysteine through the conserved F or W. Fields, in order: J gene, clone size, D gene, V gene, CDR3 protein, CDR3 DNA. A D gene is named only where the DNA matches it firmly. Expanded clones are given a class, and other clones once, few, many or no size at all.

j_gene: TRBJ2-7
abundance: NA
d_gene: NA
v_gene: TRBV6-5
CDR3aa: CASSYSKGVEQYF
CDR3nt: TGTGCCAGCAGTTACTCGAAGGGAGTCGAGCAGTACTTC

j_gene: TRBJ1-2
abundance: NA
d_gene: NA
v_gene: TRBV7-2
CDR3aa: CASSPRAYGYTF
CDR3nt: TGTGCCAGCAGCCCGAGAGCCTATGGCTACACCTTC

j_gene: TRBJ2-4
abundance: NA
d_gene: NA
v_gene: TRBV19
CDR3aa: CASSIVGGHYNVNIQYF
CDR3nt: TGTGCCAGTAGTATAGTCGGGGGGCACTACAACGTCAACATTCAGTACTTC

j_gene: TRBJ2-4
abundance: NA
d_gene: NA
v_gene: TRBV28
CDR3aa: CASSPRNIQYF
CDR3nt: TGTGCCAGCAGTCCGCGGAACATTCAGTACTTC

j_gene: TRBJ2-2
abundance: NA
d_gene: TRBD1
v_gene: TRBV27
CDR3aa: CASSTRQGRTGELFF
CDR3nt: TGTGCCAGCAGTACCCGACAGGGGAGAACCGGGGAGCTGTTTTTT

j_gene: TRBJ2-5
abundance: NA
d_gene: NA
v_gene: TRBV6-5
CDR3aa: CASSYSGLAPGETQYF
CDR3nt: TGTGCCAGCAGTTACTCGGGCCTCGCCCCAGGGGAGACCCAGTACTTC

j_gene: TRBJ2-1
abundance: NA
d_gene: TRBD1
v_gene: TRBV12-3/TRBV12-4
CDR3aa: CASSAQGALKFF
CDR3nt: TGTGCCAGCAGTGCACAGGGGGCCTTGAAGTTCTTC

j_gene: TRBJ2-7
abundance: NA
d_gene: NA
v_gene: TRBV5-1
CDR3aa: CASSLDPGVSYEQYF
CDR3nt: TGCGCCAGCAGCCTCGACCCAGGGGTGTCCTACGAGCAGTACTTC

j_gene: TRBJ1-4
abundance: NA
d_gene: TRBD1
v_gene: TRBV5-1
CDR3aa: CASSSGTGGEKLFF
CDR3nt: TGTGCCAGCAGTTCCGGGACAGGCGGAGAAAAACTGTTTTTT

j_gene: TRBJ2-7
abundance: NA
d_gene: NA
v_gene: TRBV4-3
CDR3aa: CASSQDRSYEQYF
CDR3nt: TGCGCCAGCAGCCAAGATAGGAGCTACGAGCAGTACTTC

j_gene: TRBJ1-4
abundance: NA
d_gene: TRBD1
v_gene: TRBV11-2
CDR3aa: CASSRDRTNEKLFF
CDR3nt: TGTGCCAGCAGCCGGGACAGGACAAATGAAAAACTGTTTTTT

j_gene: TRBJ2-2
abundance: NA
d_gene: NA
v_gene: TRBV7-9
CDR3aa: CASSLLTGELFF
CDR3nt: TGTGCCAGCAGTTTATTGACCGGGGAGCTGTTTTTT

j_gene: TRBJ2-1
abundance: NA
d_gene: NA
v_gene: TRBV20-1
CDR3aa: CSAGWVGEQFF
CDR3nt: TGCAGTGCTGGGTGGGTGGGTGAGCAGTTCTTC

j_gene: TRBJ1-2
abundance: NA
d_gene: NA
v_gene: TRBV27
CDR3aa: CASSKQPGYGYTF
CDR3nt: TGTGCCAGCAGTAAACAGCCTGGCTATGGCTACACCTTC

j_gene: TRBJ2-3
abundance: NA
d_gene: NA
v_gene: TRBV27
CDR3aa: CASSLQGLSNMQYF
CDR3nt: TGTGCCAGCAGTTTACAGGGATTGAGTAATATGCAGTATTTT

j_gene: TRBJ2-1
abundance: once
d_gene: TRBD2
v_gene: TRBV11-2
CDR3aa: CASSLGGGLADLPTYNEQFF
CDR3nt: TGTGCCAGCAGCTTGGGGGGGGGACTAGCGGACCTTCCGACCTACAATGAGCAGTTCTTC

j_gene: TRBJ2-5
abundance: NA
d_gene: TRBD1
v_gene: TRBV12-5
CDR3aa: CASSLDRGWETQYF
CDR3nt: TGTGCTAGCTCATTGGACAGGGGTTGGGAGACCCAGTACTTC

j_gene: TRBJ1-3
abundance: NA
d_gene: NA
v_gene: TRBV6-5
CDR3aa: CASRIYRDGRNTIYF
CDR3nt: TGTGCCAGCAGAATCTACCGGGACGGAAGAAACACCATATATTTT

j_gene: TRBJ2-7
abundance: NA
d_gene: TRBD2
v_gene: TRBV18
CDR3aa: CASSPPSRGGSYEQYF
CDR3nt: TGTGCCAGCTCACCACCGTCGAGGGGAGGGTCCTACGAGCAGTACTTC

j_gene: TRBJ2-2
abundance: once
d_gene: NA
v_gene: TRBV19
CDR3aa: CASSIDRANTGELFF
CDR3nt: TGTGCCAGTAGTATCGACAGAGCGAACACCGGGGAGCTGTTTTTT

j_gene: TRBJ2-5
abundance: NA
d_gene: TRBD1
v_gene: TRBV7-3
CDR3aa: CASSLLFGTGETQYF
CDR3nt: TGTGCCAGCAGCTTATTGTTCGGGACAGGCGAGACCCAGTACTTC

j_gene: TRBJ2-2
abundance: NA
d_gene: NA
v_gene: TRBV6-2/TRBV6-3
CDR3aa: CASSYSGRGLAGELFF
CDR3nt: TGTGCCAGCAGTTACTCGGGGAGGGGGCTGGCCGGGGAGCTGTTTTTT